Listed below are T cell receptor beta chains from one sample, sequenced in a study of identifying expanded T cells in peripheral blood. Measured with immunoSEQ multiplex PCR; TCRdb has only the in-frame clones, and not every one. Seen here are roughly 63,000 clones, approximately 83% observed once, and the top ten hold approximately 19%. Material: blood. The source is a person between 18 and 75 years old in good health. Both conserved end residues are part of each CDR3. D genes are given only for firm matches. The listing skips clone size in some rows; elsewhere it reads once, few, many or a size class.

.	TRBV11-2	TRBJ1-1	.	TGTGCCAGCAGCTTCGTCCCCGCGGGGGCCTTGGCTGAAGCTTTCTTT	CASSFVPAGALAEAFF
.	TRBV5-4	TRBJ2-5	.	TGTGCCAGCAGCCCCCGGGACGGGCCCCAGACCCAGTACTTC	CASSPRDGPQTQYF
TRBD1	TRBV11-2	TRBJ2-7	.	TGTGCCAGCAGCTTACCCACAGGGGTCTACGAGCAGTACTTC	CASSLPTGVYEQYF
TRBD1	TRBV6-1	TRBJ2-1	.	TGTGCCAGCAGTGAATTGACAGGGATTCCCGAGCAGTTCTTC	CASSELTGIPEQFF
TRBD1	TRBV9	TRBJ2-1	.	TGTGCCAGCAGCGTAGAAGGGGGCACCACCCATGAGCAGTTCTTC	CASSVEGGTTHEQFF
.	TRBV6-1	TRBJ2-1	.	TGTGCCAGCAGTGAAAATTTAGGGAGCTCCTACAATGAGCAGTTCTTC	CASSENLGSSYNEQFF
.	TRBV4-3	TRBJ1-2	.	TGCGCCAGCAGCCAAGACACTACAGGGAAAGGCTACACCTTC	CASSQDTTGKGYTF
.	TRBV4-3	TRBJ1-1	.	TGCGCCAGCAGCCAAGATGGGGGAGAGACTGAAGCTTTCTTT	CASSQDGGETEAFF
.	TRBV27	TRBJ2-3	.	TGTGCCAGCGGAGAGCAGCGTCTCTCCACAGATACGCAGTATTTT	CASGEQRLSTDTQYF
.	TRBV7-8	TRBJ2-3	.	TGTGCCAGCAGCTTAAGAAACGGGCGGGGGCCGGGGGATACGCAGTATTTT	CASSLRNGRGPGDTQYF
.	TRBV5-1	TRBJ2-3	.	TGCGCCAGCAGCCCGGGAGTGGGACGGAGCACAGATACGCAGTATTTT	CASSPGVGRSTDTQYF
.	TRBV12-5	TRBJ2-3	.	TGTGCTAGTGGATCACCGGGACTTAAAGAGGATACGCAGTATTTT	CASGSPGLKEDTQYF
.	TRBV5-1	TRBJ1-2	.	TGCGCCAGCAGCTTGACAGAGAACTATGGCTACACCTTC	CASSLTENYGYTF
.	TRBV7-6	TRBJ2-5	once	TGTGCCAGCAGCCGCGGGACCGAGCAAGAGACCCAGTACTTC	CASSRGTEQETQYF
.	TRBV9	TRBJ1-2	.	TGTGCCAGCAGCGTAGATGTTGCCTATGGCTACACCTTC	CASSVDVAYGYTF
TRBD2	TRBV25-1	TRBJ2-3	.	TGTGCCAGCAGGAAGGGGGGGTCTAGCGGGAGGGTCGCAGATACGCAGTATTTT	CASRKGGSSGRVADTQYF
.	TRBV9	TRBJ1-1	.	TGTGCCAGCAGCGTAGCCAGGGACACTGAAGCTTTCTTT	CASSVARDTEAFF
.	TRBV6-1	TRBJ2-7	few	TGTGCCAGCAGTTTAGACTACTACGAGCAGTACTTC	CASSLDYYEQYF
.	TRBV6-5	TRBJ1-1	medium-sized	TGTGCCAGCAGTTACGGGTTGGGGAACACTGAAGCTTTCTTT	CASSYGLGNTEAFF
.	TRBV27	TRBJ2-7	many	TGTGCCAGCAGTGGTCTTACCTCCTCCTACGAGCAGTACTTC	CASSGLTSSYEQYF
.	TRBV5-5	TRBJ2-5	.	TGTGCCAGCAGCTTTAGGCAGCCCATCCAAGAGACCCAGTACTTC	CASSFRQPIQETQYF
.	TRBV5-1	TRBJ1-2	.	TGCGCCAGCAGCTTGGCACTTGGGGGGCAGGATGGCTACACCTTC	CASSLALGGQDGYTF
.	TRBV11-2	TRBJ1-3	.	TGTGCCAGCAGCTTAGTGGGGAGCTCTGGAAACACCATATATTTT	CASSLVGSSGNTIYF
.	TRBV5-6	TRBJ2-1	many	TGTGCCAGCAGCCGCGGAGGGGGGGCTGACAATGAGCAGTTCTTC	CASSRGGGADNEQFF
.	TRBV7-2	TRBJ2-4	.	TGTGCCAGCAGCTTAGTGGTAGCCAAAAACATTCAGTACTTC	CASSLVVAKNIQYF
.	TRBV7-8	TRBJ1-3	.	TGTGCCAGCAGCCCCCGAGTGACTGGCTCTGGAAACACCATATATTTT	CASSPRVTGSGNTIYF
.	TRBV30	TRBJ1-6	.	TGTGCCTGGACGTTAGGGGACAATTCACCCCTCCACTTT	CAWTLGDNSPLHF
.	TRBV6-1	TRBJ1-3	.	TGTGCCAGCAGTGTCCAACAGGGAATTCGAAACACCATATATTTT	CASSVQQGIRNTIYF
TRBD2	TRBV19	TRBJ2-1	.	TGTGCCAGTATTGCTAGCGGGTCCTACAATGAGCAGTTCTTC	CASIASGSYNEQFF
.	TRBV9	TRBJ2-2	.	TGTGCCAGCAGCGTAGTACCGGACGGGGAGCTGTTTTTT	CASSVVPDGELFF
.	TRBV11-2	TRBJ2-3	.	TGTGCCAGCAGCCCAGATTTAGGGGAGATGACAGATACGCAGTATTTT	CASSPDLGEMTDTQYF
.	TRBV5-1	TRBJ1-2	.	TGCGCCAGCAGCTTGGCCAATGCAGGGCATGGGGGCTACACCTTC	CASSLANAGHGGYTF
.	TRBV11-2	TRBJ1-3	.	TGTGCCAGCAGCTTACTCCGGGGCTCTGGAAACACCATATATTTT	CASSLLRGSGNTIYF
TRBD1	TRBV2	TRBJ1-2	.	TGTGCCAGCAGTAGACAGGGAAACTATGGCTACACCTTC	CASSRQGNYGYTF
.	TRBV30	TRBJ1-2	few	TGTGCCTGGAGTGGGACGGACTATGGCTACACCTTC	CAWSGTDYGYTF
TRBD1	TRBV5-6	TRBJ1-5	.	TGTGCCAGCAGCGGACGGGACAGGGGGTCCAATCAGCCCCAGCATTTT	CASSGRDRGSNQPQHF
.	TRBV27	TRBJ2-1	.	TGTGCCAGCAGTTTAGGTGGAGTAGGGGGCAATGAGCAGTTCTTC	CASSLGGVGGNEQFF
TRBD1	TRBV5-1	TRBJ1-1	.	TGCGCCAGCAGCACAAGAGGACAGGGGCCTAACACTGAAGCTTTCTTT	CASSTRGQGPNTEAFF
.	TRBV7-2	TRBJ2-5	.	TGTGCCAGCAGCTTAATGGGCGGGCTGCGAGAGACCCAGTACTTC	CASSLMGGLRETQYF
.	TRBV14	TRBJ1-2	.	TGTGCCAGCAGCCAGTTGGGGGAGGAACTTAACTATGGCTACACCTTC	CASSQLGEELNYGYTF
.	TRBV5-1	TRBJ1-3	.	TGCGCCAGCAGCTTGGAAGGCAGATCTGGAAACACCATATATTTT	CASSLEGRSGNTIYF
TRBD1	TRBV10-2	TRBJ1-5	.	TGCGCCAGCAGGGGGACAGGGATCAATCAGCCCCAGCATTTT	CASRGTGINQPQHF
TRBD1	TRBV2	TRBJ1-1	.	TGTGCCAGCAGTGGCGGGACAGGGACACTGAACACTGAAGCTTTCTTT	CASSGGTGTLNTEAFF
TRBD2	TRBV7-8	TRBJ2-1	once	TGTGCCAGCAGCTTAGCGCCCAGCGGGGGGCCTCGAGAGCAGTTCTTC	CASSLAPSGGPREQFF
TRBD1	TRBV25-1	TRBJ2-2	.	TGTGCCAGCAGTGATCAGAACAGGGGCCAGAGCGGGGAGCTGTTTTTT	CASSDQNRGQSGELFF
.	TRBV9	TRBJ2-3	.	TGTGCCAGCACCCTAAGGGGGGGCAGTCAGCAAACAGATACGCAGTATTTT	CASTLRGGSQQTDTQYF
.	TRBV19	TRBJ1-1	.	TGTGCCAGTAGTCCTGGGTGGGGAAGGGGCTTAAAGAACACTGAAGCTTTCTTT	CASSPGWGRGLKNTEAFF
.	TRBV30	TRBJ1-5	.	TGTGCCTGGAGTGTCAGCAGCTTCAATCAGCCCCAGCATTTT	CAWSVSSFNQPQHF
.	TRBV7-8	TRBJ2-1	.	TGTGCCAGCAGCCCCCTTGATGAGCAGTTCTTC	CASSPLDEQFF
.	TRBV6-4	TRBJ1-2	.	TGTGCCAGCAGTGAGGACAAGGACGATCTTTATGGCTACACCTTC	CASSEDKDDLYGYTF
TRBD2	TRBV7-7	TRBJ2-3	.	TGTGCCAGCAGCTTAACGGGGGGGCTAGGTACGCAGTATTTT	CASSLTGGLGTQYF
.	TRBV7-9	TRBJ2-2	once	TGTGCCAGCGTTGTCGCGAACACCGGGGAGCTGTTTTTT	CASVVANTGELFF
.	TRBV27	TRBJ2-2	.	TGTGCCAGCAGTGCCACCCTCCTGAGCACCGGGGAGCTGTTTTTT	CASSATLLSTGELFF
.	TRBV27	TRBJ2-7	.	TGTGCCAGCAGTTATGGGGGAGTGCGCGAGCAGTACTTC	CASSYGGVREQYF
.	TRBV21-1	TRBJ1-1	.	TGTGCCAGCAGTACCTTGAGGAGACAGGGGGCTATTGATGCTTTCTTT	CASSTLRRQGAIDAFF
TRBD1	TRBV29-1	TRBJ2-3	once	TGCAGCGCCACAGGGGGTAAAAGCACAGATACGCAGTATTTT	CSATGGKSTDTQYF
TRBD2	TRBV11-2	TRBJ2-7	.	TGTGCCAGCAGCCAACTAGCGGGAGTATCGGAGCAGTACTTC	CASSQLAGVSEQYF
TRBD1	TRBV7-2	TRBJ2-7	.	TGTGCCAGCAGCTTAGATGGGGACAGCTCCTACGAGCAGTACTTC	CASSLDGDSSYEQYF
.	TRBV7-8	TRBJ1-1	few	TGTGCCAGCAGTAAAAACAGGGCGCCTAACACTGAAGCTTTCTTT	CASSKNRAPNTEAFF